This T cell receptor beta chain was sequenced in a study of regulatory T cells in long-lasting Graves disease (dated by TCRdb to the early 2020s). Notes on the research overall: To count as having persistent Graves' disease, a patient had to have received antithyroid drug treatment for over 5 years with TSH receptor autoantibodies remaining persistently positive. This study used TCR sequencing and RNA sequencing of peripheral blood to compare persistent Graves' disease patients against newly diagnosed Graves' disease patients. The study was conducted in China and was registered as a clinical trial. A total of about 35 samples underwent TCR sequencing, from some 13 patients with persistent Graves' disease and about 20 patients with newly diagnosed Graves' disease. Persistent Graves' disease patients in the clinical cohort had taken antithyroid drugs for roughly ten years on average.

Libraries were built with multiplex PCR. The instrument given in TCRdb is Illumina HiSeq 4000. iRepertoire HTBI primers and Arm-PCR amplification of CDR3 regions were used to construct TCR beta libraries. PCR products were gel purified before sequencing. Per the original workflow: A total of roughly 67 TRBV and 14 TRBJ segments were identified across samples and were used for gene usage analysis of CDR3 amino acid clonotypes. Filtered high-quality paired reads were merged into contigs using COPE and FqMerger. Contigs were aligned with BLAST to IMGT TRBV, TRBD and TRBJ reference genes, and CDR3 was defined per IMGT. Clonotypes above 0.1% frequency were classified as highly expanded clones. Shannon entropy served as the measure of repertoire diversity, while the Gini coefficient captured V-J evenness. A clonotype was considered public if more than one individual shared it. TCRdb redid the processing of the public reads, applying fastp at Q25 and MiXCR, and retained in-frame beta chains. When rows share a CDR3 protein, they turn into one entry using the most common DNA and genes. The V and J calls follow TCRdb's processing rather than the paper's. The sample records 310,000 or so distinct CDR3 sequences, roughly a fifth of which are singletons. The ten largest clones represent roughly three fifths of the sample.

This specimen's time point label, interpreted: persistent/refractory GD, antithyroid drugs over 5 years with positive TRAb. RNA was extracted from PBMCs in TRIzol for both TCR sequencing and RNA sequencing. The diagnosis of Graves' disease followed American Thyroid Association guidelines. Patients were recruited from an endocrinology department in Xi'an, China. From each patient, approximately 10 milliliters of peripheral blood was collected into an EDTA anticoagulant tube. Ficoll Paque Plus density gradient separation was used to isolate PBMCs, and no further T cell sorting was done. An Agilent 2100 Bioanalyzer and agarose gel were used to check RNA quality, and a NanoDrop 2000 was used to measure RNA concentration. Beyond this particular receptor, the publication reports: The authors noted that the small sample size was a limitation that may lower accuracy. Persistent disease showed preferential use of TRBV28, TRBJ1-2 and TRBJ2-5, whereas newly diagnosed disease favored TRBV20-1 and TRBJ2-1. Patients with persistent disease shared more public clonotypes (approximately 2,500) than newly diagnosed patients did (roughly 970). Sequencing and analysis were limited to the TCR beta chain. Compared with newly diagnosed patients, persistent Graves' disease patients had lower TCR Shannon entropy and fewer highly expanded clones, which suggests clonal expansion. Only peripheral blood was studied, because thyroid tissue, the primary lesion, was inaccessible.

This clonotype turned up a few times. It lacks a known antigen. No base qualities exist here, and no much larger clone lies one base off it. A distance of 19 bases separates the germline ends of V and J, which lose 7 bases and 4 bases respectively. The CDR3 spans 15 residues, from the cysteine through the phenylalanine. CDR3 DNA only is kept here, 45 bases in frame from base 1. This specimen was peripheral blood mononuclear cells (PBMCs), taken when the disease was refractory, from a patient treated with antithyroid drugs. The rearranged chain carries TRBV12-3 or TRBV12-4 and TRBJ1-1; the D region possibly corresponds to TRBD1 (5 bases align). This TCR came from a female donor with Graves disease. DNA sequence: TGTGCCAGCAACCGGCAGGCGGCTAGGGGCACTGAAGCTTTCTTT. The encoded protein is CASNRQAARGTEAFF.